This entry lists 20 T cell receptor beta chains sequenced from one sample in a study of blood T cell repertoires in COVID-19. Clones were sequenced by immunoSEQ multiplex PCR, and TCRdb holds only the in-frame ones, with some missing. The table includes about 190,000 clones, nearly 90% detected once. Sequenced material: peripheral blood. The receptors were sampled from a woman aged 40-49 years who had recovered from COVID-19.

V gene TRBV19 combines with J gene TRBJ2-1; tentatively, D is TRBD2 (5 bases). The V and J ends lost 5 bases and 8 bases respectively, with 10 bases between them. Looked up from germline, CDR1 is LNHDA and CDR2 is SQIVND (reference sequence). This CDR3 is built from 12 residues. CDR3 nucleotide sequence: TGTGCCAGTAGTTTTAATAGCGATGAGCAGTTCTTC. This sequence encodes CASSFNSDEQFF.

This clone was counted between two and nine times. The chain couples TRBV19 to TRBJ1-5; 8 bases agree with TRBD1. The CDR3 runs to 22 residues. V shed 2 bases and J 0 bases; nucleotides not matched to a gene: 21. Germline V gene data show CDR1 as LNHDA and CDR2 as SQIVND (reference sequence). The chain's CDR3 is CASSIRADGPGGIGYSNQPQHF. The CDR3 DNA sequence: TGTGCCAGTAGTATAAGGGCTGATGGTCCAGGGGGCATTGGCTATAGCAATCAGCCCCAGCATTTT.

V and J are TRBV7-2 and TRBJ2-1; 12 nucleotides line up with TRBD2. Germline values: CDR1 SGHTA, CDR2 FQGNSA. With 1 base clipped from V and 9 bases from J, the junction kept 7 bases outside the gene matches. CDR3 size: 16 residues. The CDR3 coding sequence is TGTGCCAGCAGCTTAGGAAGTTGGACTAGCGGGACTGAGCAGTTCTTC. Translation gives CASSLGSWTSGTEQFF.

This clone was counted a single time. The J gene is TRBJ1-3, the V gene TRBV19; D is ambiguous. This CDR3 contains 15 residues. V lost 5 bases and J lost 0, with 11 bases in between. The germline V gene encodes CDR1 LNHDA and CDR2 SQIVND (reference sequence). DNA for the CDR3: TGTGCCAGTAGTGTCTACCAGGTCTCTGGAAACACCATATATTTT. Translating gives CASSVYQVSGNTIYF.

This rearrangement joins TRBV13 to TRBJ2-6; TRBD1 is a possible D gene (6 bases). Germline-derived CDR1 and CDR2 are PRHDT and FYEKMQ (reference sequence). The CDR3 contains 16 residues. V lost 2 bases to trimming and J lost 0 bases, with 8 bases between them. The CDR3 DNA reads TGTGCCAGCAGCTTAAGAGGGGGCTCTGGGGCCAACGTCCTGACTTTC. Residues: CASSLRGGSGANVLTF.

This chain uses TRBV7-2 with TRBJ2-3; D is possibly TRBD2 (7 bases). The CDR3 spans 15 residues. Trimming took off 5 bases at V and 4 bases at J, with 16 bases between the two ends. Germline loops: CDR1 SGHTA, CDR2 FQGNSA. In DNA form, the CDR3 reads TGTGCCAGCAGCCAACGAGGGGGGGGAGCAGATACGCAGTATTTT. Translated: CASSQRGGGADTQYF.

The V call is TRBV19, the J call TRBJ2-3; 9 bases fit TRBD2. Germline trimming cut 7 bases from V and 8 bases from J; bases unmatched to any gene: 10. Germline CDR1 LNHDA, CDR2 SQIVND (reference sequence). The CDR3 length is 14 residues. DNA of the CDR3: TGTGCCAGTAAGATTAGCGGGAGCGGGCGTACGCAGTATTTT. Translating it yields CASKISGSGRTQYF.

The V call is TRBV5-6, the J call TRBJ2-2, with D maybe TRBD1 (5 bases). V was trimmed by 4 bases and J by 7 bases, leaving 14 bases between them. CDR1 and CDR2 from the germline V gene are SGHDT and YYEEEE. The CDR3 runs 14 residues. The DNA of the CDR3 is TGTGCCAGCAGCCGGATCAGGGTAGGCGGGGAGCTGTTTTTT. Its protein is CASSRIRVGGELFF.

This CDR3 is CASSPAGGFNEQFF. CDR3 DNA: TGTGCCAGCAGCCCGGCAGGGGGATTCAATGAGCAGTTCTTC. The genes are TRBV27 and TRBJ2-1; 7 bases are shared with TRBD1. The CDR3 has 14 amino acids. Germline V gives CDR1 MNHEY, CDR2 SMNVEV (reference sequence). V was clipped by 6 bases and J by 6 bases; unmatched bases: 8.

Written as DNA, the CDR3 is TGTGCCACGGAGGAAACAGGGACCTATGGCTACACCTTC. This sequence encodes CATEETGTYGYTF. V gene TRBV19 combines with J gene TRBJ1-2, with D tentatively TRBD1 (6 bases). Germline V gives CDR1 LNHDA, CDR2 SQIVND (reference sequence). The CDR3 is made up of 13 amino acids. V was cut by 10 bases and J by 4 bases, with 16 bases left in between. The whole variable domain, filled in from reference TRBV19 and TRBJ1-2, reads DGGITQSPKYLFRKEGQNVTLSCEQNLNHDAMYWYRQDPGQGLRLIYYSQIVNDFQKGDIAEGYSVSREKKESFPLTVTSAQKNPTAFYLCATEETGTYGYTFGSGTRLTVV.

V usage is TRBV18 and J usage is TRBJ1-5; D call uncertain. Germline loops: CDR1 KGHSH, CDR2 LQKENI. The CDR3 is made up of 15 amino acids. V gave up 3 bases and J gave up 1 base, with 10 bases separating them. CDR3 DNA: TGTGCCAGCTCACCGAGCACAGAGAGCAATCAGCCCCAGCATTTT. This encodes CASSPSTESNQPQHF. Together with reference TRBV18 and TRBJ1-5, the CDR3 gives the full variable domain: NAGVMQNPRHLVRRRGQEARLRCSPMKGHSHVYWYRQLPEEGLKFMVYLQKENIIDESGMPKERFSAEFPKEGPSILRIQQVVRGDSAAYFCASSPSTESNQPQHFGDGTRLSIL.

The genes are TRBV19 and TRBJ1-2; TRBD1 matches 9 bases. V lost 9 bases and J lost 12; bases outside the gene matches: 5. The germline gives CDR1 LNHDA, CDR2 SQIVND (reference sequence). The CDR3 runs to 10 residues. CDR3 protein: CASGTGKDTF. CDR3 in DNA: TGTGCCAGCGGGACAGGGAAAGACACCTTC. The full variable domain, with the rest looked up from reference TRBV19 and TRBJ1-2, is DGGITQSPKYLFRKEGQNVTLSCEQNLNHDAMYWYRQDPGQGLRLIYYSQIVNDFQKGDIAEGYSVSREKKESFPLTVTSAQKNPTAFYLCASGTGKDTFGSGTRLTVV.

The CDR3 coding sequence is TGTGCCAGCAGTCCCTTGCCGGAGTCGGTAGAGACCCAGTACTTC. This codes for CASSPLPESVETQYF. The chain employs TRBV6-5 and TRBJ2-5, with D unclear. CDR3 length: 15 residues. V lost 5 bases, J lost 4 bases, and 17 bases lay in between. Germline CDR1 reads MNHEY; CDR2 reads SVGAGI.

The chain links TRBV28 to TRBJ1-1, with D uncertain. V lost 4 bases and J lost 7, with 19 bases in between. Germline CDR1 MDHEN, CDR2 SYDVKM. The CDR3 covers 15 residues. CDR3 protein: CASSWDLEVVGEAFF. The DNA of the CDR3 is TGTGCCAGCAGTTGGGATCTGGAGGTAGTGGGTGAAGCTTTCTTT.

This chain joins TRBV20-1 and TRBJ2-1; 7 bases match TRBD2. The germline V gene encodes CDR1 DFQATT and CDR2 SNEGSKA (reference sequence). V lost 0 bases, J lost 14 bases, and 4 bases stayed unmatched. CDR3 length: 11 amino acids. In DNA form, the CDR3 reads TGCAGTGCTAGAGAGGGGGAGGGCGAGTTCTTC. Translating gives CSAREGEGEFF.

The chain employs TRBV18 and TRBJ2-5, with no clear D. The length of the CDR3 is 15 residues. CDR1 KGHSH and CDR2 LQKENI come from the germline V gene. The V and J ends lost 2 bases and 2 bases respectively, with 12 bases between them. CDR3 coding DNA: TGTGCCAGCTCACCATCAGACACCAGACAAGAGACCCAGTACTTC. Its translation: CASSPSDTRQETQYF.

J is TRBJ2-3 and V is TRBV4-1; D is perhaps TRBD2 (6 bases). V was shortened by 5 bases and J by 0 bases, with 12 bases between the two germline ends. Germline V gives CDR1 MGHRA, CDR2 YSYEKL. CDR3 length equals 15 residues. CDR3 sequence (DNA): TGCGCCAGCAGCTCGCCGACTAGTAGCACAGATACGCAGTATTTT. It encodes CASSSPTSSTDTQYF.

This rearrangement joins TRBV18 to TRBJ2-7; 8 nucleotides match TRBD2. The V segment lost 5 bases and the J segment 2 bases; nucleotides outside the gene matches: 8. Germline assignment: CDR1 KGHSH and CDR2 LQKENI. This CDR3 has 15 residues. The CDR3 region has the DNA TGTGCCAGCTCAACGACCTCGACTAGCGCCTACGAGCAGTACTTC. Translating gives CASSTTSTSAYEQYF.

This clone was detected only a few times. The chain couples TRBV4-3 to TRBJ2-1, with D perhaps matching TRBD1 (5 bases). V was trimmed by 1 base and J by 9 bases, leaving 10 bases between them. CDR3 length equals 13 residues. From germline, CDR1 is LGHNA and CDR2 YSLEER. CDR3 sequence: CASSQVQGGEQFF. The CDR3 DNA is TGCGCCAGCAGCCAAGTTCAGGGCGGTGAGCAGTTCTTC.

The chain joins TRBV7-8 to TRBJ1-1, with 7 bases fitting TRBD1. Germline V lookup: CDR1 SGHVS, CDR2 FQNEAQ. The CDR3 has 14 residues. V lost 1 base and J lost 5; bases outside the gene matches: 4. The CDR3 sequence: CASSLDKGQTEAFF. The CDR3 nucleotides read TGTGCCAGCAGCTTAGATAAGGGACAGACTGAAGCTTTCTTT.